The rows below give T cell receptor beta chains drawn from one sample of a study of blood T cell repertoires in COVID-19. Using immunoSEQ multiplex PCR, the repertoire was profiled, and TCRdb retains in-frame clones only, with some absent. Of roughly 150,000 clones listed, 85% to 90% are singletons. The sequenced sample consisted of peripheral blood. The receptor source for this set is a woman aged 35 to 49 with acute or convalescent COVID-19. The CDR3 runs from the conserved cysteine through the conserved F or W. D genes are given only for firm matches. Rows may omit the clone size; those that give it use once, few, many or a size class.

CDR3nt: TGTGCCAGCAGTGAAGCGATCTTCGGAGGCAGTAACTCCTACGAGCAGTACTTC
CDR3aa: CASSEAIFGGSNSYEQYF
abundance: once
j_gene: TRBJ2-7
v_gene: TRBV6-1
d_gene: -

CDR3nt: TGTGCCAGTAGTATGGTCGGGGGGCGCACAGATACGCAGTATTTT
CDR3aa: CASSMVGGRTDTQYF
abundance: -
j_gene: TRBJ2-3
v_gene: TRBV19
d_gene: -

CDR3nt: TGTGCCTGGAGTCGTCGTCGGTCTCATAATTCACCCCTCCACTTT
CDR3aa: CAWSRRRSHNSPLHF
abundance: -
j_gene: TRBJ1-6
v_gene: TRBV30
d_gene: -

CDR3nt: TGTGCCTGGAGGGGGACAGAAGGAAACACTGAAGCTTTCTTT
CDR3aa: CAWRGTEGNTEAFF
abundance: -
j_gene: TRBJ1-1
v_gene: TRBV30
d_gene: TRBD1

CDR3nt: TGCGCCAGCAGCTTGGGGGCCACAGGGGACACCCCTGAAAAACTGTTTTTT
CDR3aa: CASSLGATGDTPEKLFF
abundance: once
j_gene: TRBJ1-4
v_gene: TRBV5-1
d_gene: TRBD1

CDR3nt: TGCAGCGTTGAAGGAGGTACCTCTGGAAACACCATATATTTT
CDR3aa: CSVEGGTSGNTIYF
abundance: few
j_gene: TRBJ1-3
v_gene: TRBV29-1
d_gene: -

CDR3nt: TGTGCCAGCAGCTTAGATACAGGGCGGTCTGAGCAGTACTTC
CDR3aa: CASSLDTGRSEQYF
abundance: -
j_gene: TRBJ2-7
v_gene: TRBV7-9
d_gene: -

CDR3nt: TGTGCCAGCAGTACCCGGGACAGGAAATACAATGAGCAGTTCTTC
CDR3aa: CASSTRDRKYNEQFF
abundance: once
j_gene: TRBJ2-1
v_gene: TRBV6-5
d_gene: TRBD1

CDR3nt: TGTGCCAGCAGCGCCATAGCGGGGGTAACCGGGGAGCTGTTTTTT
CDR3aa: CASSAIAGVTGELFF
abundance: -
j_gene: TRBJ2-2
v_gene: TRBV11-2
d_gene: TRBD2

CDR3nt: TGCGCCAGCAGCTTGTCCCCCGGAGCGGGGGGGCTGGACGAGCAGTACTTC
CDR3aa: CASSLSPGAGGLDEQYF
abundance: -
j_gene: TRBJ2-7
v_gene: TRBV5-1
d_gene: TRBD2

CDR3nt: TGTGCCAGCAGCGTAGGCGGGGCAGGGTTCCCCTACGAGCAGTACTTC
CDR3aa: CASSVGGAGFPYEQYF
abundance: -
j_gene: TRBJ2-7
v_gene: TRBV9
d_gene: -

CDR3nt: TGCAGCGTCTCGGGGCGGGACTCCTACGAGCAGTACTTC
CDR3aa: CSVSGRDSYEQYF
abundance: once
j_gene: TRBJ2-7
v_gene: TRBV29-1
d_gene: -

CDR3nt: TGTGCCAGCACTTCGAGCCCTAGCACAGATACGCAGTATTTT
CDR3aa: CASTSSPSTDTQYF
abundance: -
j_gene: TRBJ2-3
v_gene: TRBV27
d_gene: -

CDR3nt: TGTGCCAGCAGCTTAAGGCGCCTAGCCGTAAGCACAGATACGCAGTATTTT
CDR3aa: CASSLRRLAVSTDTQYF
abundance: -
j_gene: TRBJ2-3
v_gene: TRBV7-9
d_gene: -

CDR3nt: TGTGCCAGCAGCCAACGGACTAGCGGGGGTCCCCAAGAGACCCAGTACTTC
CDR3aa: CASSQRTSGGPQETQYF
abundance: -
j_gene: TRBJ2-5
v_gene: TRBV3-1/TRBV3-2
d_gene: TRBD2

CDR3nt: TGTGCCAGCAGCTTAGTATCAAGCGGGAGAATCTTCTTCGAGCAGTACTTC
CDR3aa: CASSLVSSGRIFFEQYF
abundance: -
j_gene: TRBJ2-7
v_gene: TRBV11-2
d_gene: TRBD2

CDR3nt: TGCGCCAGCAGTGACGACAGGATCAATCAGCCCCAGCATTTT
CDR3aa: CASSDDRINQPQHF
abundance: -
j_gene: TRBJ1-5
v_gene: TRBV10-2
d_gene: -

CDR3nt: TGTGCCAGCAGTCCGGGCGGGCACGCCGGGGAGCTGTTTTTT
CDR3aa: CASSPGGHAGELFF
abundance: -
j_gene: TRBJ2-2
v_gene: TRBV27
d_gene: -

CDR3nt: TGTGCCAGCAGCGGAGGACAGGGGCTCACAGATACGCAGTATTTT
CDR3aa: CASSGGQGLTDTQYF
abundance: -
j_gene: TRBJ2-3
v_gene: TRBV9
d_gene: TRBD1

CDR3nt: TGTGCCAGCAGTTCCATTGGGGCGGTTGGGCAGCCCCAGCATTTT
CDR3aa: CASSSIGAVGQPQHF
abundance: -
j_gene: TRBJ1-5
v_gene: TRBV6-5
d_gene: -

CDR3nt: TGTGCCAGCAGCACCCGGACAGGGGCCCCCTACGAGCAGTACTTC
CDR3aa: CASSTRTGAPYEQYF
abundance: -
j_gene: TRBJ2-7
v_gene: TRBV28
d_gene: TRBD1

CDR3nt: TGTGCCAGTAGTACTATGGACAGGGGGCGAAATGAGCAGTTCTTC
CDR3aa: CASSTMDRGRNEQFF
abundance: -
j_gene: TRBJ2-1
v_gene: TRBV19
d_gene: TRBD1

CDR3nt: TGTGCCAGCAGCTCCGTGCTAGCGGGGGACCTTCGTGATACGCAGTATTTT
CDR3aa: CASSSVLAGDLRDTQYF
abundance: few
j_gene: TRBJ2-3
v_gene: TRBV5-4
d_gene: TRBD2

CDR3nt: TGCAGCGCAATTACTAGCGGGGGGGCAGATACGCAGTATTTT
CDR3aa: CSAITSGGADTQYF
abundance: -
j_gene: TRBJ2-3
v_gene: TRBV29-1
d_gene: TRBD2

CDR3nt: TGTGCCATCAGTGAGTTGGTCGGCTACGAGCAGTACTTC
CDR3aa: CAISELVGYEQYF
abundance: -
j_gene: TRBJ2-7
v_gene: TRBV10-3
d_gene: -

CDR3nt: TGCGCCAGCAGCTTGGCTCTAGCGGGGGGGTCCTACGAGCAGTACTTC
CDR3aa: CASSLALAGGSYEQYF
abundance: -
j_gene: TRBJ2-7
v_gene: TRBV5-1
d_gene: TRBD2

CDR3nt: TGTGCCAGCAGCTTGGTTCTAGCTGACCTAGCCGGGGAGCTGTTTTTT
CDR3aa: CASSLVLADLAGELFF
abundance: -
j_gene: TRBJ2-2
v_gene: TRBV5-5
d_gene: -

CDR3nt: TGTGCCAGCCGGTCAGGGGGCGGGGACACAGATACGCAGTATTTT
CDR3aa: CASRSGGGDTDTQYF
abundance: -
j_gene: TRBJ2-3
v_gene: TRBV6-5
d_gene: TRBD1

CDR3nt: TGTGCCAGCAGAACAGGGGGATTCTACAATGAGCAGTTCTTC
CDR3aa: CASRTGGFYNEQFF
abundance: -
j_gene: TRBJ2-1
v_gene: TRBV6-5
d_gene: TRBD1

CDR3nt: TGTGCCAGCAGCTTGGATGGGGCGAGACAGCCCCAGCATTTT
CDR3aa: CASSLDGARQPQHF
abundance: -
j_gene: TRBJ1-5
v_gene: TRBV5-4
d_gene: -

CDR3nt: TGTGCCAGCAGGCAGGGGGCTGGGGCCAACGTCCTGACTTTC
CDR3aa: CASRQGAGANVLTF
abundance: -
j_gene: TRBJ2-6
v_gene: TRBV2
d_gene: TRBD1

CDR3nt: TGTGCCAGCAGGTCCGGGACTCTACGCTCGGGCTACACCTTC
CDR3aa: CASRSGTLRSGYTF
abundance: -
j_gene: TRBJ1-2
v_gene: TRBV3-1/TRBV3-2
d_gene: -

CDR3nt: TGTGCCAGCAGTCTTAGCGGGGGGGTAAGCACAGATACGCAGTATTTT
CDR3aa: CASSLSGGVSTDTQYF
abundance: -
j_gene: TRBJ2-3
v_gene: TRBV2
d_gene: TRBD2

CDR3nt: TGTGCCAGCAGCCATCTAGCGGGAACAGATACGCAGTATTTT
CDR3aa: CASSHLAGTDTQYF
abundance: -
j_gene: TRBJ2-3
v_gene: TRBV3-1/TRBV3-2
d_gene: TRBD2

CDR3nt: TGCGCCAGCAGCCAAGGACGGGGCAATGAGCAGTTCTTC
CDR3aa: CASSQGRGNEQFF
abundance: -
j_gene: TRBJ2-1
v_gene: TRBV4-1
d_gene: -

CDR3nt: TGTGCCAGCAGTGAGGGCGGGAGGGCCACAGATACGCAGTATTTT
CDR3aa: CASSEGGRATDTQYF
abundance: -
j_gene: TRBJ2-3
v_gene: TRBV6-4
d_gene: TRBD2

CDR3nt: TGTGCCAGTAGGCCACCGGGTCTGCCCCATACGCAGTATTTT
CDR3aa: CASRPPGLPHTQYF
abundance: -
j_gene: TRBJ2-3
v_gene: TRBV19
d_gene: -

CDR3nt: TGTGCCAGCAGCCAGCAGACAGGGGCGGTAAACACCATATATTTT
CDR3aa: CASSQQTGAVNTIYF
abundance: -
j_gene: TRBJ1-3
v_gene: TRBV3-1/TRBV3-2
d_gene: TRBD1

CDR3nt: TGTGCCAGCAGCCCAGTCACCTCCCGCCGCAATGAGCAGTTCTTC
CDR3aa: CASSPVTSRRNEQFF
abundance: once
j_gene: TRBJ2-1
v_gene: TRBV5-8
d_gene: -

CDR3nt: TGTGCCAGCAGTGAAGTGGTCAGAGGGAATTCACCCCTCCACTTT
CDR3aa: CASSEVVRGNSPLHF
abundance: -
j_gene: TRBJ1-6
v_gene: TRBV25-1
d_gene: -

CDR3nt: TGTGCCAGCTCACGGGGGCAGGGTAACTATGGCTACACCTTC
CDR3aa: CASSRGQGNYGYTF
abundance: -
j_gene: TRBJ1-2
v_gene: TRBV18
d_gene: -

CDR3nt: TGTGCCAGCAGTTACGGAGGATTCTCCTACGAGCAGTACTTC
CDR3aa: CASSYGGFSYEQYF
abundance: -
j_gene: TRBJ2-7
v_gene: TRBV6-5
d_gene: -

CDR3nt: TGTGCCAGCAGCTCCGACAGGGCCTACAATGAGCAGTTCTTC
CDR3aa: CASSSDRAYNEQFF
abundance: -
j_gene: TRBJ2-1
v_gene: TRBV6-5
d_gene: TRBD1

CDR3nt: TGTGCCAGCAGTTTTCTCGGGGAGCTGTTTTTT
CDR3aa: CASSFLGELFF
abundance: -
j_gene: TRBJ2-2
v_gene: TRBV12-3/TRBV12-4
d_gene: -

CDR3nt: TGTGCCAGTACTCGCTCGGTGCGGGAGACCCAGTACTTC
CDR3aa: CASTRSVRETQYF
abundance: -
j_gene: TRBJ2-5
v_gene: TRBV2
d_gene: -

CDR3nt: TGTGCCAGCAGCTCACCGGGACAGGGGGACAATGAGCAGTTCTTC
CDR3aa: CASSSPGQGDNEQFF
abundance: -
j_gene: TRBJ2-1
v_gene: TRBV13
d_gene: TRBD1

CDR3nt: TGTGCCAGCAGCCAAACTGGGACTCCCCTAGTCCTAGCGGGGGCCACAGATACGCAGTATTTT
CDR3aa: CASSQTGTPLVLAGATDTQYF
abundance: -
j_gene: TRBJ2-3
v_gene: TRBV3-1/TRBV3-2
d_gene: TRBD2

CDR3nt: TGTGCCAGCAGTGGGAAAGACAGGTCGAACACCGGGGAGCTGTTTTTT
CDR3aa: CASSGKDRSNTGELFF
abundance: once
j_gene: TRBJ2-2
v_gene: TRBV6-1
d_gene: -

CDR3nt: TGCGCCAGCAGTCGTCGGTACAATGAGCAGTTCTTC
CDR3aa: CASSRRYNEQFF
abundance: -
j_gene: TRBJ2-1
v_gene: TRBV23-1
d_gene: -